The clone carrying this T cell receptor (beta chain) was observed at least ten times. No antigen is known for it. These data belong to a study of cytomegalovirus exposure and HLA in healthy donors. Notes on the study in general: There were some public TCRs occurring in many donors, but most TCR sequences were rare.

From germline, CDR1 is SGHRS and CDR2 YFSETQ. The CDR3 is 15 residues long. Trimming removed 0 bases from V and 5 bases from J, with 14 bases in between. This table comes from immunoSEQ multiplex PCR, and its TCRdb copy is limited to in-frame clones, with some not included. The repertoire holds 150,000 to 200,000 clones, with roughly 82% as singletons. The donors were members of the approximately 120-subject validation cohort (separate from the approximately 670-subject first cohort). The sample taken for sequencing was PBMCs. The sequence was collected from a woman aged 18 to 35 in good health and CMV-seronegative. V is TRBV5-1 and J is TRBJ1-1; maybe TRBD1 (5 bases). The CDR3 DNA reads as TGCGCCAGCAGCTTGGTAGGGGTGGGTGAGACTGAAGCTTTCTTT. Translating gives CASSLVGVGETEAFF.